The 3 T cell receptor beta chains below come from one sample, sequenced in a study of liver allograft versus peripheral blood T cells. As for the study in general: T cell receptor repertoires in transplanted livers were compared with those in recipients' peripheral blood.

TCRdb called the reads again in MiXCR, with one record for every CDR3 protein. This table holds about 8,300 distinct CDR3 sequences, around 16% found once. These TCRs come from a human patient who had a liver transplant. Some of the T cells might come from the graft donor.

This clonotype is medium-sized in the sample. The CDR3 sequence is CASGKGVHAGNEKLFF. In DNA, the CDR3 is TGTGCCAGCGGAAAGGGGGTTCATGCCGGCAATGAAAAACTGTTTTTT. This chain uses TRBV6-1 with TRBJ1-4, with D tentatively TRBD1 (6 bases). Per germline, CDR1 MNHNS and CDR2 SASEGT. The CDR3 consists of 16 residues. V was shortened by 8 bases and J by 5 bases, with 21 bases between the two germline ends.

This clonotype ranks as medium-sized. V is TRBV27 and J is TRBJ2-7, with TRBD1 matching over 7 bases. With 6 bases clipped from V and 2 bases from J, the junction kept 10 bases outside the gene matches. Germline lookup yields CDR1 MNHEY and CDR2 SMNVEV (reference sequence). This CDR3 region has 15 residues. CDR3 DNA sequence: TGTGCCAGCAGAAGACAGGGCAGTGAAGCCTACGAGCAGTACTTC. It specifies CASRRQGSEAYEQYF.

Sample share makes this clonotype medium-sized. This chain joins TRBV19 and TRBJ1-1; D unclear. Trimming took 6 bases from V and 0 from J, leaving 20 bases between them. There are 17 residues in the CDR3. CDR1 is LNHDA and CDR2 is SQIVND in the germline V gene (reference sequence). CDR3 sequence: CASSYDSPGPLNTEAFF. As DNA, the CDR3 is TGTGCCAGTAGCTACGATTCTCCTGGACCGTTGAACACTGAAGCTTTCTTT.